The 24 T cell receptor beta chains listed next were all sequenced from one sample in a study of CD8 T cells in Susac syndrome. RNA, at about 0.45 to 1 ug, was reverse transcribed with random hexamers. TCRdb itself ran the immunoSEQ multiplex PCR reads through MiXCR, one entry per CDR3 protein. This table has roughly 89,000 distinct CDR3 sequences, approximately 96% appearing once. Sequenced sample: CD8+ T cells from PBMCs. The receptors come from a human donor with Susac syndrome.

V is TRBV5-1 and J is TRBJ2-5; tentatively, D is TRBD1 (6 bases). CDR1 is SGHRS, CDR2 YFSETQ, per germline. CDR3 size: 13 residues. The V and J ends lost 7 bases and 4 bases respectively, with 14 bases between them. CDR3 bases: TGCGCCAGCGAAACAGGGTACGGAGAGACCCAGTACTTC. Encoded protein: CASETGYGETQYF.

The chain couples TRBV30 to TRBJ2-6; tentative D call: TRBD2 (5 bases). Germline assignment: CDR1 GTSNPN and CDR2 SVGIG (reference sequence). V was cut by 2 bases and J by 0 bases, with 11 bases left in between. This CDR3 has 16 amino acids. CDR3 coding DNA: TGTGCCTGGAGTTTACTAGGGAGCTCTGGGGCCAACGTCCTGACTTTC. Amino acid sequence: CAWSLLGSSGANVLTF.

This clonotype was picked up a small number of times. The rearrangement uses TRBV6-2 or TRBV6-3 and TRBJ2-7; D is undetermined. The germline V gene encodes CDR1 MNHEY and CDR2 SVGEGT. CDR3 size: 11 residues. V was cut by 5 bases and J by 3 bases, with 5 bases left in between. The CDR3 DNA reads TGTGCCAGCAGTGCACTCTACGAGCAGTACTTC. This translates into CASSALYEQYF.

This clonotype showed up just once. The genes are TRBV5-6 and TRBJ2-2; no firm D call. The CDR3 extends over 16 amino acids. Per the germline V gene, CDR1 is SGHDT and CDR2 is YYEEEE. The V end was cut by 6 bases, the J end by 6 bases, with 21 bases between. In DNA, the CDR3 is TGTGCCAGCACCTCTCCGGCGCGGCTCATCGCCGGGGAGCTGTTTTTT. Translation gives CASTSPARLIAGELFF.

This clonotype was picked up one time. The CDR3 DNA reads as TGTGCCAGCTCAACAGGAACTTACACTGAAGCTTTCTTT. It codes for CASSTGTYTEAFF. This sequence joins TRBV18 and TRBJ1-1; possibly TRBD1 for D (5 bases). V was shortened by 5 bases and J by 3 bases, with 10 bases between the two germline ends. Germline V gene data show CDR1 as KGHSH and CDR2 as LQKENI. This CDR3 spans 13 amino acids. Together with reference TRBV18 and TRBJ1-1, the CDR3 gives the full variable domain: NAGVMQNPRHLVRRRGQEARLRCSPMKGHSHVYWYRQLPEEGLKFMVYLQKENIIDESGMPKERFSAEFPKEGPSILRIQQVVRGDSAAYFCASSTGTYTEAFFGQGTRLTVV.

The V call is TRBV20-1, the J call TRBJ2-7; D remains unclear. V was trimmed by 1 base and J by 2 bases, leaving 12 bases between them. The CDR3 spans 14 residues. CDR1 DFQATT and CDR2 SNEGSKA come from the germline V gene (reference sequence). The CDR3, as DNA: TGCAGTGCTAGAGTAATGGCCTCAACCTACGAGCAGTACTTC. It yields the protein CSARVMASTYEQYF.

The chain has TRBV4-1 and TRBJ1-1, with D unclear. Germline CDR1 and CDR2: MGHRA and YSYEKL. The CDR3 sequence is 14 residues long. The V gene lost 0 bases and the J gene lost 11 bases, with 16 bases spanning the gap. The CDR3 protein is CASSQDRSAGKAFF. CDR3 nucleotides: TGCGCCAGCAGCCAAGATCGATCGGCAGGAAAGGCTTTCTTT.

The chain carries TRBV20-1 and TRBJ1-6; 7 nucleotides agree with TRBD1. The germline CDR1 and CDR2 sequences are DFQATT and SNEGSKA (reference sequence). V trimming: 3 bases; J trimming: 7 bases; junction bases outside the gene matches: 6. This CDR3 is built from 14 residues. The CDR3 region is CSASLGQKNSPLHF. CDR3 in DNA: TGCAGTGCTAGTTTGGGACAGAAAAATTCACCCCTCCACTTT.

The rearrangement links TRBV20-1 to TRBJ1-2; the D gene is possibly TRBD1 (5 bases). V shed 3 bases and J shed 6 bases, with 20 bases lying between them. Germline CDR1 reads DFQATT; CDR2 reads SNEGSKA (reference sequence). The CDR3 is 15 residues long. CDR3 coding DNA: TGCAGTGCTAGTACCGGTCTAGGGGCAGCAAATGGCTACACCTTC. This translates into CSASTGLGAANGYTF.

The chain has TRBV6-2 or TRBV6-3 and TRBJ2-5; D is unclear. Germline V gene lookup returns CDR1 MNHEY and CDR2 SVGEGT. CDR3 length: 13 amino acids. The germline V and J ends were trimmed by 7 bases and 5 bases, with 14 bases remaining between them. CDR3 sequence: CASTLAGGETQYF. CDR3 in DNA: TGTGCCAGCACCCTCGCCGGTGGGGAGACCCAGTACTTC.

The chain carries TRBV4-3 and TRBJ1-1; D unresolved. The V end was cut by 0 bases, the J end by 0 bases, with 14 bases between. The CDR3 has 17 amino acids. Germline lookup yields CDR1 LGHNA and CDR2 YSLEER. The CDR3 DNA follows: TGCGCCAGCAGCCAAGATAGAGGATCCAGCATGAACACTGAAGCTTTCTTT. This translates into CASSQDRGSSMNTEAFF.

The chain employs TRBV19 and TRBJ2-1, with a weak D call TRBD1 (6 bases). CDR3 size: 14 residues. From germline, CDR1 is LNHDA and CDR2 SQIVND (reference sequence). V dropped 3 bases and J dropped 4 bases, with 10 bases sitting between them. In DNA, the CDR3 is TGTGCCAGTAGTATCGAGGGGGTTTACAATGAGCAGTTCTTC. It yields the protein CASSIEGVYNEQFF.

The V and J genes are TRBV5-6 and TRBJ2-3, with 10 nucleotides matching TRBD2. Trimming took 4 bases from V and 6 from J; bases not matched to a gene: 11. This CDR3 spans 16 amino acids. CDR1 and CDR2 (germline): SGHDT, YYEEEE. The CDR3 spells CASSPGSGGAWDTQYF. Here the CDR3 DNA reads TGTGCCAGCAGCCCGGGGAGCGGGGGGGCTTGGGATACGCAGTATTTT.

The chain links TRBV25-1 to TRBJ1-1, with 8 nucleotides matching TRBD1. With 11 bases clipped from V and 0 bases from J, the junction kept 5 bases outside the gene matches. The CDR3 extends over 13 amino acids. Germline V gene sequence: CDR1 MGHDK, CDR2 SYGVNS. CDR3: CAVRQGLNTEAFF. The DNA for the CDR3 is TGTGCCGTCAGACAGGGGTTGAACACTGAAGCTTTCTTT.

The chain combines TRBV15 with TRBJ2-4; D may be TRBD1 (5 bases). Germline loops: CDR1 LNHNV, CDR2 YYDKDF (reference sequence). V was shortened by 3 bases and J by 1 base, with 22 bases between the two germline ends. The CDR3 spans 19 residues. CDR3 loop: CATSSPQATGVVAKNIQYF. The CDR3 DNA sequence: TGTGCCACCAGCAGTCCTCAGGCTACAGGAGTGGTGGCCAAAAACATTCAGTACTTC.

The chain recombines TRBV30 with TRBJ1-1; D is possibly TRBD1 (5 bases). V shed 0 bases and J shed 4 bases, with 9 bases lying between them. Germline-derived CDR1 and CDR2 are GTSNPN and SVGIG (reference sequence). The CDR3 consists of 13 residues. The chain's CDR3 is CAWSVVRGTEAFF. The CDR3 DNA sequence: TGTGCCTGGAGTGTTGTGAGGGGCACTGAAGCTTTCTTT.

CDR3 loop: CASSMRGDGEANTEAFF. The CDR3, as DNA: TGTGCCAGTAGCATGAGGGGGGACGGGGAGGCGAACACTGAAGCTTTCTTT. This chain uses TRBV19 with TRBJ1-1; possibly TRBD1 for D (6 bases). V shed 6 bases and J shed 1 base, with 21 bases lying between them. Germline V gives CDR1 LNHDA, CDR2 SQIVND (reference sequence). The CDR3 has 17 residues.

This sequence joins TRBV5-6 and TRBJ1-5; the D is unclear. The V gene's germline CDR1 is SGHDT and CDR2 YYEEEE. The CDR3 totals 13 residues. V lost 3 bases, J lost 5 bases, and 9 bases lay in between. CDR3 amino acids: CASSWRGYQPQHF. The CDR3 region has the DNA TGTGCCAGCAGCTGGCGGGGTTATCAGCCCCAGCATTTT.

The chain recombines TRBV19 with TRBJ2-1; D gene ambiguous. The V gene lost 5 bases and the J gene lost 12 bases, with 11 bases spanning the gap. Germline CDR1 LNHDA, CDR2 SQIVND (reference sequence). The length of the CDR3 is 11 residues. The DNA of the CDR3 is TGTGCCAGTAGTTTCGGCGCTGGGCAGTTCTTC. This codes for CASSFGAGQFF.

The chain carries TRBV18 and TRBJ2-1, with D tentatively TRBD2 (5 bases). The CDR3 totals 13 residues. The V gene lost 1 base and the J gene lost 5 bases, with 6 bases spanning the gap. In germline, CDR1 is KGHSH, CDR2 LQKENI. The CDR3 sequence is CASSPLEDNEQFF. The CDR3 coding sequence is TGTGCCAGCTCACCACTGGAGGACAATGAGCAGTTCTTC.

This clonotype was detected once. The rearrangement links TRBV2 to TRBJ2-5; tentatively, D is TRBD1 (6 bases). Germline lookup yields CDR1 SNHLY and CDR2 FYNNEI. The CDR3 has 14 residues. V dropped 3 bases and J dropped 1 base, with 9 bases sitting between them. CDR3 amino acids: CASSDGQFQETQYF. The CDR3 bases are TGTGCCAGCAGTGACGGACAGTTCCAAGAGACCCAGTACTTC.

The gene calls are TRBV20-1 and TRBJ1-1; D not certain. This CDR3 is 11 amino acids long. CDR1 and CDR2 (germline): DFQATT, SNEGSKA (reference sequence). The V and J ends lost 5 bases and 12 bases respectively, with 16 bases between them. In DNA form, the CDR3 reads TGCAGTGCTCGCCTCGAGGGATGGTCTTTCTTT. It codes for CSARLEGWSFF.

The chain uses TRBV4-3 and TRBJ2-2; 9 bases agree with TRBD1. V gave up 6 bases and J gave up 1 base; unmatched junction bases: 3. The CDR3 is 15 amino acids. Germline loops: CDR1 LGHNA, CDR2 YSLEER. The CDR3 loop is CASSLDRGNTGELFF. DNA of the CDR3: TGCGCCAGCAGTCTGGACAGGGGGAACACCGGGGAGCTGTTTTTT.

This rearrangement joins TRBV20-1 to TRBJ1-5; weak D call: TRBD1 (5 bases). Trimming stripped 4 bases from V and 2 bases from J, with 12 bases between. In germline, CDR1 is DFQATT, CDR2 SNEGSKA (reference sequence). The CDR3 has 14 residues. The CDR3 DNA reads as TGCAGTGCTAAATGGGGGTTTGGCAATCAGCCCCAGCATTTT. Translating gives CSAKWGFGNQPQHF.